Listed below are T cell receptor beta chains from one sample, sequenced in a study of beta chain features in type 1 diabetes. Generated by immunoSEQ multiplex PCR, the TCRdb table keeps only in-frame clones and is missing some. The table lists approximately 160,000 clones, less than 9.5% of them singletons. The sequenced sample was central memory CD4+ T cells from blood. Receptors were obtained from a man between 18 and 29 years old in good health. Both conserved end residues are part of each CDR3. The D gene is left open where the match is weak. Not all rows give a size; the values are once, few, many and, for expanded clones, a class.

j_gene,v_gene,abundance,len,d_gene,CDR3nt,CDR3aa
TRBJ2-7,TRBV28,many,15,TRBD2,TGTGCCAGCAGCACCTCCGGGACTATAATGCACGAGCAGTACTTC,CASSTSGTIMHEQYF
TRBJ2-2,TRBV5-1,few,15,TRBD1,TGCGCCAGCAGGTCGGGACAGTTAAACACCGGGGAGCTGTTTTTT,CASRSGQLNTGELFF
TRBJ2-7,TRBV6-5,few,15,TRBD2,TGTGCCAGCAGCCCAACGGGGGGGTCGGGGGGCGAGCAGTACTTC,CASSPTGGSGGEQYF
TRBJ2-5,TRBV15,-,15,TRBD1,TGTGCCACCAGCAAGGGACAGGGGTACCAAGAGACCCAGTACTTC,CATSKGQGYQETQYF
TRBJ1-1,TRBV14,few,15,TRBD1,TGTGCCAGCAGCCCGCTGGGACAGTCGAACACTGAAGCTTTCTTT,CASSPLGQSNTEAFF
TRBJ2-5,TRBV10-3,-,13,-,TGTGCCATCAGTGGAGGGCTCCAAGAGACCCAGTACTTC,CAISGGLQETQYF
TRBJ2-7,TRBV7-9,few,15,-,TGTGCCAGCAGCTTAGATTTGGGCAGGGTTTACGAGCAGTACTTC,CASSLDLGRVYEQYF
TRBJ2-1,TRBV15,-,17,-,TGTGCCACCAGCAGAGATCCGAGCGGAAGCTCCTACAATGAGCAGTTCTTC,CATSRDPSGSSYNEQFF
TRBJ1-5,TRBV10-3,few,15,-,TGTGCCATCAGTGAGTCGAGGGGGATGATTCAGCCCCAGCATTTT,CAISESRGMIQPQHF
TRBJ1-5,TRBV18,-,16,-,TGTGCCAGCTCACCTGGGACACCCGATAGCAATCAGCCCCAGCATTTT,CASSPGTPDSNQPQHF
TRBJ2-7,TRBV4-2,few,15,-,TGTGCCAGCAGCCAAGAACAGGTCGGCTCCTACGAGCAGTACTTC,CASSQEQVGSYEQYF
TRBJ2-2,TRBV6-5,-,14,-,TGTGCCAGCAGCGCAGGGGCCGACACCGGGGAGCTGTTTTTT,CASSAGADTGELFF
TRBJ1-5,TRBV6-6,few,14,TRBD1,TGTGCCAGCAGCAGGACAGGGTCCGGACAGCCCCAGCATTTT,CASSRTGSGQPQHF
TRBJ1-3,TRBV19,few,13,-,TGTGCCAGTAGTGACTACTCTGGAAACACCATATATTTT,CASSDYSGNTIYF
TRBJ2-7,TRBV4-2,-,15,TRBD2,TGTGCCAGCAGCCAAGTGGGACTATCTTCCTACGAGCAGTACTTC,CASSQVGLSSYEQYF
TRBJ2-7,TRBV7-9,few,13,TRBD2,TGTGCCAGCAGCCTCGCCGGGGGGGACGAGCAGTACTTC,CASSLAGGDEQYF
TRBJ1-6,TRBV4-1,-,18,TRBD1,TGCGCCAGCAGCCGACAAACCTTCGGACAGGGGGAACGTTCACCCCTCCACTTT,CASSRQTFGQGERSPLHF
TRBJ2-7,TRBV29-1,-,13,-,TGCAGCGCCGCCCAGCAGGAGGGCTACGAGCAGTACTTC,CSAAQQEGYEQYF
TRBJ2-1,TRBV19,-,14,-,TGTGCCACCGGAAGGGGGGGATCCTACAATGAGCAGTTCTTC,CATGRGGSYNEQFF
TRBJ1-4,TRBV4-3,few,16,TRBD1,TGCGCCAGCAGCGCTCGATTAGGGGGCCGAAATGAAAAACTGTTTTTT,CASSARLGGRNEKLFF
TRBJ2-7,TRBV5-1,-,13,-,TGCGCCAGCAGCCTTCCGAGTAGTAACGAGCAGTACTTC,CASSLPSSNEQYF
TRBJ1-5,TRBV19,-,13,-,TGCGGGGCGGGGAGGACACAGAATCAGCCCCAGCATTTT,CGAGRTQNQPQHF
TRBJ2-7,TRBV7-2,few,15,-,TGTGCCAGCAGCTTAGTGGGCGGCGGGTCCTACGAGCAGTACTTC,CASSLVGGGSYEQYF
TRBJ1-5,TRBV7-2,few,16,TRBD1,TGTGCCAGCAGCTTAGTTGGGACAGGACGCAATCAGCCCCAGCATTTT,CASSLVGTGRNQPQHF
TRBJ2-4,TRBV25-1,-,13,-,TGTGCCAGCAGTCAGGGCGCCAAAAACATTCAGTACTTC,CASSQGAKNIQYF
TRBJ2-5,TRBV7-8,-,16,-,TGTGCCAGCAGCCCCGGGTGGGGGGATACTCTGGAGACCCAGTACTTC,CASSPGWGDTLETQYF
TRBJ1-4,TRBV6-6,-,13,-,TGTGCCAGCAGTTACAGAGAGGGTGAAAAACTGTTTTTT,CASSYREGEKLFF
TRBJ1-2,TRBV30,few,14,TRBD1,TGTGCCTGGAGTGCCGGGACAGGGAGTCATGGCTACACCTTC,CAWSAGTGSHGYTF
TRBJ1-3,TRBV5-4,few,15,TRBD1,TGTGCCAGCAGCTTGGACAGGGGCTCTGGAAACACCATATATTTT,CASSLDRGSGNTIYF
TRBJ1-1,TRBV2,few,14,TRBD1,TGTGCCAGCACTCAACAGGGGGTATTGGCTGAAGCTTTCTTT,CASTQQGVLAEAFF
TRBJ1-2,TRBV10-3,-,16,-,TGTGCCACGAGGGGGACCGAGGGGTTGTCTGACTATGGCTACACCTTC,CATRGTEGLSDYGYTF
TRBJ2-3,TRBV5-1,-,14,-,TGCGCCAGCAGCTTGGAGCGGAGCACAGATACGCAGTATTTT,CASSLERSTDTQYF
TRBJ1-5,TRBV2,-,12,-,TGTGCCAGCACTAATAGCAATCAGCCCCAGCATTTT,CASTNSNQPQHF
TRBJ1-2,TRBV9,few,16,TRBD1,TGTGCCAGCAGCGCCCTCCCACAGGGGGCGGACTATGGCTACACCTTC,CASSALPQGADYGYTF
TRBJ1-4,TRBV4-3,-,18,TRBD1,TGCGCCAGCAGCCAAGATTGGAGGGACCCTAGGGGGCATGAAAAACTGTTTTTT,CASSQDWRDPRGHEKLFF
TRBJ2-1,TRBV29-1,few,14,-,TGCAGCGTTGAGCGGGGAGGGGGTTTATGGGAGCAGTTCTTC,CSVERGGGLWEQFF
TRBJ1-1,TRBV5-4,few,16,TRBD1,TGTGCCAGCAGCTTGGTGGGACAGACGGCGGGGACTGAAGCTTTCTTT,CASSLVGQTAGTEAFF
TRBJ2-1,TRBV29-1,few,12,-,TGCAGCGTTGGGAGATCCTACAATGAGCAGTTCTTC,CSVGRSYNEQFF
TRBJ1-5,TRBV30,-,16,-,TGTGCCTGGAGTGTACGAACAGGCGGCCGTAATCAGCCCCAGCATTTT,CAWSVRTGGRNQPQHF
TRBJ2-2,TRBV5-6,few,13,-,TGTGCCAGCAGCTTGGCTCACACCGGGGAGCTGTTTTTT,CASSLAHTGELFF
TRBJ1-5,TRBV29-1,-,15,TRBD1,TGCAGCTGCGGCACCGGGACAGGGAAGGATCAGCCCCAGCATTTT,CSCGTGTGKDQPQHF
TRBJ2-3,TRBV30,-,13,-,TGTGCCTGGAGTGTGCGGGGAACAGATACGCAGTATTTT,CAWSVRGTDTQYF
TRBJ2-1,TRBV5-8,few,15,TRBD1,TGTGCCAGCAGTTCCGGGACAGGGGGCTACAATGAGCAGTTCTTC,CASSSGTGGYNEQFF
TRBJ2-7,TRBV11-2,-,17,TRBD1,TGTGCCAGCAGGGCGCAAGGGGGAGACAGGGCAGGGGACGAGCAGTACTTC,CASRAQGGDRAGDEQYF
TRBJ1-1,TRBV18,many,12,-,TGTGCCAGCTCACCGGGAGTCTGGCTGGCTTTCTTT,CASSPGVWLAFF
TRBJ2-7,TRBV5-6,-,14,TRBD2,TGTGCCAGCAGCTGGGGGACTAGCCTCGAGGAGCAGTACTTC,CASSWGTSLEEQYF
TRBJ2-2,TRBV18,many,15,TRBD2,TGTGCCAGCTCTCGGGACTACAGGAACACCGGGGAGCTGTTTTTT,CASSRDYRNTGELFF
TRBJ1-1,TRBV7-9,-,16,TRBD1,TGTGCCAGCAGCCCCGGGACAGGGAGATGGGACACTGAAGCTTTCTTT,CASSPGTGRWDTEAFF
TRBJ2-7,TRBV10-3,few,15,-,TGTGCCATCAGTGACGCAGGGACTCGGATGTACGAGCAGTACTTC,CAISDAGTRMYEQYF
TRBJ1-2,TRBV13,-,16,TRBD1,TGTGCCAGCAGCTTAGGGACAGGGGGCGCCAACTATGGCTACACCTTC,CASSLGTGGANYGYTF
TRBJ1-2,TRBV18,-,15,TRBD1,TGTGCCAGCTCACCAGGGGACAGGGGACCTCAAGGCTACACCTTC,CASSPGDRGPQGYTF
TRBJ2-7,TRBV10-3,few,15,TRBD1,TGTGCCATCAGATCCGGGACAGGGGGCGCTTACGAGCAGTACTTC,CAIRSGTGGAYEQYF